This T cell receptor beta chain comes out of a study of cytotoxic CD8 clonotypes in ibrutinib-treated CLL. The overall study: A median 12 months of treatment, range 6 to 36, preceded the collection of response samples.

The planned depth of sequencing spanned 1 in 200,000 to 1 in 1 million T cells. Repertoires were generated with immunoSEQ multiplex PCR, while TCRdb's copy carries only in-frame clones and drops some. This table holds about 89,000 clones, almost 80% found once. The TCR beta libraries used 2 to 2.5 micrograms of genomic DNA that came from cryopreserved PBMCs. Overall study results and limits: In sustained-remission versus progressing patients, sampling times differed.

Note on this clone: Antigen unknown.

V was clipped by 6 bases and J by 5 bases; unmatched bases: 8. The CDR3 runs to 15 residues. CDR1 is MNHNS and CDR2 is SASEGT in the germline V gene. This clonotype originated in a human donor with chronic lymphocytic leukemia. This material consisted of PBMCs, taken after 12 months of ibrutinib treatment. The chain uses TRBV6-1 and TRBJ2-2, with 8 bases that match TRBD1. CDR3 sequence reads: CASRRTGSSTGELFF. The CDR3 coding sequence is TGTGCCAGCAGGAGGACAGGGTCTAGTACCGGGGAGCTGTTTTTT.